A single sample gave rise to the 19 T cell receptor beta chains below, sequenced in a study of blood T cell repertoires in COVID-19. This table comes from immunoSEQ multiplex PCR, and its TCRdb copy is limited to in-frame clones, with some not included. In the table there are about 140,000 clones, approximately 78% of which are singletons. Sequencing was carried out using peripheral blood. The receptors come from a woman of 80 years or more with acute or convalescent COVID-19.

V gene TRBV15 combines with J gene TRBJ1-4, with 7 positions matching TRBD1. Germline loops: CDR1 LNHNV, CDR2 YYDKDF (reference sequence). The V gene end was trimmed by 5 bases and the J gene end by 8 bases; junction bases not matched to a gene: 11. There are 15 residues in the CDR3. The CDR3 DNA is TGTGCCACCAGCGGGGGGAGACAGGGCCGAGAAAAACTGTTTTTT. It encodes CATSGGRQGREKLFF.

The chain has TRBV9 and TRBJ1-2, with 7 bases aligning to TRBD1. The CDR3 is 16 residues long. V was clipped by 3 bases and J by 4 bases; unmatched bases: 12. The V gene's germline CDR1 is SGDLS and CDR2 YYNGEE. The CDR3 bases are TGTGCCAGCAGCGGGATAAGGGGGCGCGGTGTCTATGGCTACACCTTC. Encoded protein: CASSGIRGRGVYGYTF.

The CDR3 loop is CASSLSRAKGSPLHF. The CDR3 DNA sequence: TGTGCCAGCAGTTTATCGCGGGCGAAGGGTTCACCCCTCCACTTT. The chain employs TRBV27 and TRBJ1-6; D ambiguous. CDR3 length: 15 residues. The V end was cut by 0 bases, the J end by 9 bases, with 12 bases between. Germline V gene sequence: CDR1 MNHEY, CDR2 SMNVEV (reference sequence).

The J gene is TRBJ1-2, the V gene TRBV12-3 or TRBV12-4; tentatively, D is TRBD1 (5 bases). The CDR3 totals 12 residues. V was trimmed by 2 bases and J by 4 bases, leaving 5 bases between them. CDR3 DNA sequence: TGTGCCAGCAGTTTACAGGGCTATGGCTACACCTTC. Its protein is CASSLQGYGYTF.

CDR3 sequence (DNA): TGTGCCAGCAGCCCCCGTAATTTAGAGGAGTGGGATACGCAGTATTTT. It yields the protein CASSPRNLEEWDTQYF. V gene TRBV27 combines with J gene TRBJ2-3; no clear D. CDR1 is MNHEY and CDR2 is SMNVEV in the germline V gene (reference sequence). The length of the CDR3 is 16 residues. The ends were cut back, 6 bases at V and 6 bases at J, with 22 bases in the middle.

The rearrangement links TRBV30 to TRBJ1-5, with 11 bases matching TRBD1. CDR1 is GTSNPN and CDR2 is SVGIG in the germline V gene (reference sequence). This CDR3 is 14 amino acids long. The J segment lost 5 bases and the V segment lost 3 bases, leaving 3 bases of the junction unmatched. The CDR3 loop reads CAWRGTGGYQPQHF. CDR3 nucleotide sequence: TGTGCCTGGAGGGGGACAGGGGGTTATCAGCCCCAGCATTTT.

The V and J genes are TRBV19 and TRBJ1-1, with D hard to call. V was clipped by 1 base and J by 2 bases, with 8 bases between them. The CDR3 totals 14 residues. The V gene's germline CDR1 is LNHDA and CDR2 SQIVND (reference sequence). This CDR3 reads CASSIGGPNTEAFF. The DNA for the CDR3 is TGTGCCAGTAGTATAGGAGGGCCCAACACTGAAGCTTTCTTT.

This clone was found many times. This chain links TRBV7-9 with TRBJ1-5, with 7 nucleotides matching TRBD1. The CDR3 contains 17 residues. V lost 1 base, J lost 6 bases, and 12 bases stayed unmatched. Germline-derived CDR1 and CDR2 are SEHNR and FQNEAQ (reference sequence). The CDR3 protein is CASSLDSGTVTGQPQHF. For the CDR3, the DNA is TGTGCCAGCAGCTTAGACTCCGGGACAGTTACGGGTCAGCCCCAGCATTTT.

The chain uses TRBV18 and TRBJ1-2; D remains ambiguous. Trimming shortened V by 2 bases and J by 0 bases, and 10 bases separated the two germline ends. Germline V gives CDR1 KGHSH, CDR2 LQKENI. This CDR3 is built from 15 residues. CDR3 nucleotides: TGTGCCAGCTCACCATCCGGTACTGCTAACTATGGCTACACCTTC. Protein: CASSPSGTANYGYTF.

The genes are TRBV11-2 and TRBJ2-7; D may be TRBD1 (6 bases). This CDR3 comprises 17 residues. Trimming took 5 bases from V and 3 from J, leaving 23 bases between them. Germline CDR1 SGHAT, CDR2 FQNNGV. In DNA, the CDR3 is TGTGCCAGCAGCCGCACGAGGCCCAGGGGAATAGACTACGAGCAGTACTTC. Protein product: CASSRTRPRGIDYEQYF.

This clone was counted once. This rearrangement joins TRBV10-3 to TRBJ1-1, with 8 bases that match TRBD1. From germline, CDR1 is ENHRY and CDR2 SYGVKD. Germline trimming cut 1 base from V and 5 bases from J; bases unmatched to any gene: 6. CDR3 length equals 15 residues. CDR3 in DNA: TGTGCCATCAGTGAGTATAGACAGGGGCAGACTGAAGCTTTCTTT. It codes for CAISEYRQGQTEAFF.

The chain is built from TRBV9 and TRBJ1-5; D uncertain. In germline, CDR1 is SGDLS, CDR2 YYNGEE. V dropped 2 bases and J dropped 2 bases, with 11 bases sitting between them. CDR3 size: 15 residues. The DNA for the CDR3 is TGTGCCAGCAGCGTGGGAGGTAACGGCAATCAGCCCCAGCATTTT. It codes for CASSVGGNGNQPQHF.

CDR3 coding DNA: TGTGCCAGCAGTTTATCGTGGCAGGGGGCGAGTGGCTACACCTTC. This encodes CASSLSWQGASGYTF. This chain links TRBV27 with TRBJ1-2, with 8 bases fitting TRBD1. V was clipped by 0 bases and J by 7 bases; unmatched bases: 7. The CDR3 totals 15 residues. Germline V gene data show CDR1 as MNHEY and CDR2 as SMNVEV (reference sequence).

A few counts support this clone. The CDR3 here is CAISEETGASYGYTF. CDR3 nucleotides: TGTGCCATCAGCGAAGAAACAGGGGCCTCTTATGGCTACACCTTC. V is TRBV10-3 and J is TRBJ1-2; 7 bases line up with TRBD1. The CDR3 spans 15 residues. The J segment lost 5 bases and the V segment lost 6 bases, leaving 12 bases of the junction unmatched. Germline CDR1 and CDR2: ENHRY and SYGVKD.

CDR3 nucleotides: TGCGCCAGCAGCTTGTTAGGCGGAACGCAGCCCCAGCATTTT. This sequence encodes CASSLLGGTQPQHF. The V gene is TRBV5-1, the J gene TRBJ1-5; D gene ambiguous. V dropped 1 base and J dropped 7 bases, with 12 bases sitting between them. The germline gives CDR1 SGHRS, CDR2 YFSETQ. This CDR3 is 14 amino acids long.

This sequence joins TRBV4-1 and TRBJ1-5, with D maybe TRBD1 (5 bases). Trimming removed 2 bases from V and 9 bases from J, with 14 bases in between. The CDR3 extends over 14 amino acids. CDR1 MGHRA and CDR2 YSYEKL come from the germline V gene. This chain's CDR3 is CASSQSQGPWPQHF. As DNA, the CDR3 is TGCGCCAGCAGCCAAAGCCAGGGTCCTTGGCCCCAGCATTTT.

DNA for the CDR3: TGTGCCAGCAGCTTGGGACTAGCGGTAGCCAAAAACATTCAGTACTTC. Amino acid sequence: CASSLGLAVAKNIQYF. This chain links TRBV13 with TRBJ2-4, with TRBD2 identical over 11 bases. V shed 3 bases and J 0 bases; nucleotides not matched to a gene: 1. CDR1 is PRHDT, CDR2 FYEKMQ, per germline (reference sequence). This CDR3 is built from 16 residues.

A few counts support this clone. The chain employs TRBV7-3 and TRBJ1-1; D may be TRBD1 (6 bases). Germline V gene lookup returns CDR1 SGHTA and CDR2 FQGTGA. The V and J ends lost 5 bases and 1 base respectively, with 8 bases between them. CDR3 length: 13 residues. CDR3 DNA sequence: TGTGCCAGCAGCGGGGGCAAGAACACTGAAGCTTTCTTT. Amino acid sequence: CASSGGKNTEAFF.

This clone was detected a few times. The genes are TRBV24-1 and TRBJ2-7; possibly TRBD2 for D (6 bases). CDR3 length: 15 amino acids. Trimming removed 2 bases at V and 1 base at J, with 11 bases between. Germline CDR1 KGHDR, CDR2 SFDVKD. Written as DNA, the CDR3 is TGTGCCACCAGTGATTCAGCTAGCGCGTCCTACGAGCAGTACTTC. It is translated as CATSDSASASYEQYF.